Presented here are 30 T cell receptor beta chains from one specimen sequenced in a study of CD8 T cells in ankylosing spondylitis. TCRdb reanalysed the 5' RACE reads using MiXCR and keeps one entry per CDR3 protein. Of just over 350,000 distinct CDR3 sequences listed, roughly 20% were seen once; the top ten hold 13%. Sequenced sample: blood, either unsorted or a sorted T cell fraction (not recorded which). The receptors were gathered from a male donor with ankylosing spondylitis or in good health (not recorded which).

The chain combines TRBV4-1 with TRBJ2-1, with D uncertain. Trimming pared 1 base from V and 3 bases from J, leaving 4 bases between. The CDR3 has 13 residues. Germline values: CDR1 MGHRA, CDR2 YSYEKL. This chain's CDR3 is CASSQVLYNEQFF. The CDR3 DNA is TGCGCCAGCAGCCAAGTCCTCTACAATGAGCAGTTCTTC.

This CDR3 is CASSLWGPTEAFF. DNA for the CDR3: TGTGCCAGTAGCTTATGGGGGCCCACTGAAGCTTTCTTT. The J gene is TRBJ1-1, the V gene TRBV6-5; TRBD1 might be the D (6 bases). The CDR3 sequence is 13 residues long. Germline values: CDR1 MNHEY, CDR2 SVGAGI. Trimming stripped 9 bases from V and 4 bases from J, with 15 bases between.

The chain couples TRBV7-6 to TRBJ2-7; TRBD1 is a possible D gene (5 bases). From germline, CDR1 is SGHVS and CDR2 FNYEAQ. V dropped 1 base and J dropped 4 bases, with 26 bases sitting between them. The CDR3 contains 19 residues. The CDR3 loop reads CASSLGQFERSARHYEQYF. The CDR3 DNA is TGTGCCAGCAGCTTAGGACAGTTCGAACGTTCAGCCCGACATTACGAGCAGTACTTC.

This clonotype has a handful of counts. The V gene is TRBV20-1, the J gene TRBJ2-1; 12 bases map to TRBD2. CDR3 length: 15 amino acids. Germline loops: CDR1 DFQATT, CDR2 SNEGSKA (reference sequence). The junction had 7 bases not matched to a gene; V was cut back by 6 bases and J by 4 bases. CDR3 region: CSAQTSGGRYNEQFF. The DNA for the CDR3 is TGCAGTGCCCAAACTAGCGGGGGGCGATACAATGAGCAGTTCTTC.

V is TRBV5-4 and J is TRBJ2-1; D ambiguous. This CDR3 spans 12 amino acids. Trimming removed 1 base at V and 6 bases at J, with 5 bases between. Per the germline V gene, CDR1 is SGHNT and CDR2 is YYREEE (reference sequence). CDR3 residues: CASSLYTNEQFF. In nucleotides, the CDR3 is TGTGCCAGCAGCTTGTATACCAATGAGCAGTTCTTC.

This sequence joins TRBV11-2 and TRBJ2-6, with 9 nucleotides matching TRBD1. The J segment lost 3 bases and the V segment lost 7 bases, leaving 10 bases of the junction unmatched. The germline V gene has CDR1 SGHAT and CDR2 FQNNGV. The CDR3 contains 17 residues. The chain's CDR3 is CASTTGTGNVGANVLTF. DNA for the CDR3: TGTGCCAGCACAACCGGGACAGGGAACGTTGGGGCCAACGTCCTGACTTTC. The variable domain in full, completed from reference TRBV11-2 and TRBJ2-6, reads EAGVAQSPRYKIIEKRQSVAFWCNPISGHATLYWYQQILGQGPKLLIQFQNNGVVDDSQLPKDRFSAERLKGVDSTLKIQPAKLEDSAVYLCASTTGTGNVGANVLTFGAGSRLTVL.

This clonotype has more than one count but fewer than ten. The DNA of the CDR3 is TGCAGCGTCCTCACACCGGAGGAGGCCAACGTCCTGACTTTC. Translating gives CSVLTPEEANVLTF. The J gene is TRBJ2-6, the V gene TRBV29-1, with a possible D match to TRBD2 (5 bases). CDR1 SQVTM and CDR2 ANQGSEA come from the germline V gene. The CDR3 spans 14 residues. V gave up 6 bases and J gave up 6 bases, with 15 bases separating them.

This chain connects TRBV5-1 to TRBJ2-7; D is ambiguous. The CDR3 contains 17 residues. The V and J ends lost 1 base and 3 bases respectively, with 20 bases between them. Germline CDR1 is SGHRS and CDR2 is YFSETQ. This CDR3 reads CASSLNGAYSSVYEQYF. The CDR3 region has the DNA TGCGCCAGCAGCTTGAATGGAGCGTACTCCTCCGTCTACGAGCAGTACTTC. The whole variable domain, remainder taken from reference TRBV5-1 and TRBJ2-7, is KAGVTQTPRYLIKTRGQQVTLSCSPISGHRSVSWYQQTPGQGLQFLFEYFSETQRNKGNFPGRFSGRQFSNSRSEMNVSTLELGDSALYLCASSLNGAYSSVYEQYFGPGTRLTVT.

The J gene is TRBJ1-1, the V gene TRBV5-1, with D perhaps matching TRBD1 (6 bases). In germline, CDR1 is SGHRS, CDR2 YFSETQ. V gave up 0 bases and J gave up 3 bases, with 15 bases separating them. The CDR3 contains 16 residues. CDR3: CASSLAGVPADTEAFF. In nucleotides, the CDR3 is TGCGCCAGCAGCTTGGCAGGGGTCCCGGCGGACACTGAAGCTTTCTTT.

The chain joins TRBV2 to TRBJ2-7; perhaps D is TRBD1 or TRBD2 (5 bases each). Germline loops: CDR1 SNHLY, CDR2 FYNNEI. The CDR3 has 15 residues. The V and J ends lost 2 bases and 2 bases respectively, with 13 bases between them. This CDR3 reads CASSETVQGAYEQYF. The CDR3 region has the DNA TGTGCCAGCAGTGAAACCGTGCAGGGAGCCTACGAGCAGTACTTC.

This clonotype was picked up a small number of times. The chain combines TRBV20-1 with TRBJ2-3, with a tentative D call TRBD2 (5 bases). Germline V gene lookup returns CDR1 DFQATT and CDR2 SNEGSKA (reference sequence). The V and J ends lost 3 bases and 7 bases respectively, with 17 bases between them. The CDR3 loop spans 14 amino acids. CDR3 sequence reads: CSASQRNTLYTQYF. The DNA for the CDR3 is TGCAGTGCTAGTCAGCGGAATACGTTATATACGCAGTATTTT.

A few counts support this clonotype. The V gene is TRBV20-1, the J gene TRBJ1-6; D call uncertain. Per the germline V gene, CDR1 is DFQATT and CDR2 is SNEGSKA (reference sequence). The CDR3 runs 15 residues. The V end was cut by 0 bases, the J end by 4 bases, with 10 bases between. The DNA for the CDR3 is TGCAGTGCTAGAGAGGCGGGCTTTTATAATTCACCCCTCCACTTT. Its protein is CSAREAGFYNSPLHF.

V and J are TRBV12-3 or TRBV12-4 and TRBJ1-6; no clear D gene. Trimming shortened V by 3 bases and J by 9 bases, and 12 bases separated the two germline ends. The CDR3 runs to 14 residues. Here the CDR3 reads CASSFDQGSSPLHF. The CDR3 nucleotides are TGTGCCAGCAGTTTCGATCAAGGGTCTTCACCCCTCCACTTT.

V gene TRBV28 combines with J gene TRBJ2-5, with D tentatively TRBD1 (6 bases). The CDR3 runs 14 residues. From germline, CDR1 is MDHEN and CDR2 SYDVKM. The V gene lost 6 bases and the J gene lost 7 bases, with 18 bases spanning the gap. CDR3 coding DNA: TGTGCCAGCAGCCCATTGTTATTACAGGGGACCCAGTACTTC. Its protein product is CASSPLLLQGTQYF.

The chain employs TRBV10-3 and TRBJ1-1, with D perhaps TRBD1 (5 bases). Trimming shortened V by 6 bases and J by 0 bases, and 14 bases separated the two germline ends. Per the germline V gene, CDR1 is ENHRY and CDR2 is SYGVKD. The length of the CDR3 is 15 residues. CDR3 in amino acids: CAISGSEQVNTEAFF. The CDR3 DNA reads TGTGCCATCAGCGGGAGTGAACAGGTGAACACTGAAGCTTTCTTT.

The rearrangement joins TRBV25-1 to TRBJ2-1; TRBD1 is a possible D gene (5 bases). V lost 8 bases to trimming and J lost 0 bases, with 8 bases between them. CDR1 MGHDK and CDR2 SYGVNS come from the germline V gene. The CDR3 sequence is 13 residues long. CDR3 amino acids: CASGRDSYNEQFF. CDR3 coding DNA: TGTGCCAGCGGCAGGGACTCCTACAATGAGCAGTTCTTC.

In its sample, this clonotype was seen many times. This chain links TRBV4-1 with TRBJ2-1; maybe TRBD1 (6 bases). Germline V gene sequence: CDR1 MGHRA, CDR2 YSYEKL. V lost 0 bases to trimming and J lost 9 bases, with 12 bases between them. The CDR3 extends over 14 amino acids. CDR3 sequence: CASSQEVTGTEQFF. CDR3 DNA sequence: TGCGCCAGCAGCCAAGAGGTTACAGGGACTGAGCAGTTCTTC.

This clonotype was recorded a few times. The V and J genes are TRBV11-3 and TRBJ2-5; 10 nucleotides align to TRBD2. The CDR3 length is 16 residues. The germline CDR1 and CDR2 sequences are SGHNT and YENEEA. Trimming removed 4 bases from V and 3 bases from J; junction bases left unmatched: 8. CDR3 DNA: TGTGCCAGCAGCTCGAGGACAAGCGGGGGGGAAGAGACCCAGTACTTC. It codes for CASSSRTSGGEETQYF.

The genes are TRBV3-1 and TRBJ2-3, with TRBD2 matching over 11 bases. The junction had 11 bases not matched to a gene; V was cut back by 6 bases and J by 0 bases. The germline gives CDR1 LGHDT, CDR2 YNNKEL (reference sequence). The CDR3 has 18 amino acids. CDR3 residues: CASRPALAGGLSTDTQYF. CDR3 DNA sequence: TGTGCCAGCAGACCCGCGCTAGCGGGGGGTCTTAGCACAGATACGCAGTATTTT.

This clonotype was recorded many times. This sequence joins TRBV6-4 and TRBJ2-2; 9 nucleotides line up with TRBD1. The CDR3 extends over 16 amino acids. Trimming cost V 4 bases and J 2 bases; bases outside gene matches: 5. CDR1 and CDR2 (germline): MRHNA, SNTAGT. The CDR3 DNA follows: TGTGCCAGCAGTGCCCTGGGACAGGGAAACACCGGGGAGCTGTTTTTT. Its protein product is CASSALGQGNTGELFF.

The V call is TRBV12-3 or TRBV12-4, the J call TRBJ2-3; the match to TRBD2 covers 9 bases. The trim removed 0 bases at V and 2 bases at J, leaving 9 bases unmatched. This CDR3 spans 18 amino acids. The CDR3 is CASSLALSSGANTDTQYF. CDR3 coding DNA: TGTGCCAGCAGTTTAGCTTTGTCTAGCGGGGCGAACACAGATACGCAGTATTTT.

J is TRBJ2-1 and V is TRBV7-8; 10 nucleotides align to TRBD2. The CDR3 consists of 19 residues. V shed 5 bases and J 4 bases; nucleotides not matched to a gene: 17. The V gene's germline CDR1 is SGHVS and CDR2 FQNEAQ. CDR3 sequence: CASSPGVAGGHRLYNEQFF. The CDR3 DNA follows: TGTGCCAGCAGCCCCGGGGTAGCGGGGGGCCACCGACTTTACAATGAGCAGTTCTTC.

The rearrangement joins TRBV5-5 to TRBJ2-3; possible D gene TRBD2, 5 bases. The CDR3 consists of 18 residues. Germline V lookup: CDR1 SGHKS, CDR2 YYEKEE (reference sequence). The V end was cut by 5 bases, the J end by 1 base, with 23 bases between. CDR3 DNA: TGTGCCAGCAGAGTTTCGCAATGGGGAGACTACGGCACAGATACGCAGTATTTT. This sequence encodes CASRVSQWGDYGTDTQYF.

The chain couples TRBV7-9 to TRBJ2-3, with 7 bases that match TRBD2. Germline loops: CDR1 SEHNR, CDR2 FQNEAQ (reference sequence). This CDR3 has 16 residues. The V segment lost 5 bases and the J segment 2 bases; nucleotides outside the gene matches: 10. The DNA of the CDR3 is TGTGCCAGCAGCCCCCCGATGGGGGGGTACACAGATACGCAGTATTTT. Amino acid sequence: CASSPPMGGYTDTQYF.

This rearrangement joins TRBV13 to TRBJ2-7; 9 bases are a match to TRBD1. Trimming cost V 6 bases and J 3 bases; bases outside gene matches: 9. This CDR3 spans 15 amino acids. Germline loops: CDR1 PRHDT, CDR2 FYEKMQ (reference sequence). CDR3 loop: CASRSTGTGFYEQYF. The CDR3 DNA follows: TGTGCCAGCAGATCAACCGGGACAGGGTTCTACGAGCAGTACTTC.

Only a few counts were recorded for this clonotype. V usage is TRBV9 and J usage is TRBJ2-2; D might be TRBD2 (5 bases). This CDR3 has 16 amino acids. CDR1 SGDLS and CDR2 YYNGEE come from the germline V gene. V lost 3 bases to trimming and J lost 5 bases, with 17 bases between them. The CDR3 DNA follows: TGTGCCAGCAGCGCCCACGGCGGGTGGGTGACCGGGGAGCTGTTTTTT. This translates into CASSAHGGWVTGELFF. Full variable domain (rest looked up from reference TRBV9 and TRBJ2-2): DSGVTQTPKHLITATGQRVTLRCSPRSGDLSVYWYQQSLDQGLQFLIQYYNGEERAKGNILERFSAQQFPDLHSELNLSSLELGDSALYFCASSAHGGWVTGELFFGEGSRLTVL.

J is TRBJ1-1 and V is TRBV7-9; TRBD1 is a possible D gene (6 bases). V lost 0 bases to trimming and J lost 3 bases, with 11 bases between them. The CDR3 length is 15 residues. Germline values: CDR1 SEHNR, CDR2 FQNEAQ (reference sequence). CDR3: CASSLAQGRDTEAFF. CDR3 nucleotides: TGTGCCAGCAGCTTAGCACAGGGTAGGGACACTGAAGCTTTCTTT.

The rearrangement uses TRBV24-1 and TRBJ1-1, with no clear D. From germline, CDR1 is KGHDR and CDR2 SFDVKD. The germline V and J ends were trimmed by 3 bases and 5 bases, with 12 bases remaining between them. The CDR3 is 14 residues long. The CDR3 protein is CATSDPALGTEAFF. The CDR3 coding sequence is TGTGCCACCAGTGATCCGGCCCTGGGGACTGAAGCTTTCTTT.

This clonotype turned up a few times. The chain joins TRBV7-9 to TRBJ1-2, with 7 positions matching TRBD1. V lost 2 bases to trimming and J lost 3 bases; unmatched junction nucleotides: 3. Germline CDR1 and CDR2: SEHNR and FQNEAQ (reference sequence). The CDR3 runs to 14 residues. The CDR3 DNA reads as TGTGCCAGCAGCTTACAAGACAGGGACTATGGCTACACCTTC. Translation: CASSLQDRDYGYTF.

The chain is built from TRBV12-3 or TRBV12-4 and TRBJ1-5; D possibly corresponds to TRBD1 (5 bases). V lost 5 bases to trimming and J lost 5 bases, with 16 bases between them. The CDR3 covers 15 residues. The CDR3 here is CASSPRGGTDQPQHF. The CDR3 nucleotides read TGTGCCAGCAGTCCCCGGGGCGGGACCGATCAGCCCCAGCATTTT.